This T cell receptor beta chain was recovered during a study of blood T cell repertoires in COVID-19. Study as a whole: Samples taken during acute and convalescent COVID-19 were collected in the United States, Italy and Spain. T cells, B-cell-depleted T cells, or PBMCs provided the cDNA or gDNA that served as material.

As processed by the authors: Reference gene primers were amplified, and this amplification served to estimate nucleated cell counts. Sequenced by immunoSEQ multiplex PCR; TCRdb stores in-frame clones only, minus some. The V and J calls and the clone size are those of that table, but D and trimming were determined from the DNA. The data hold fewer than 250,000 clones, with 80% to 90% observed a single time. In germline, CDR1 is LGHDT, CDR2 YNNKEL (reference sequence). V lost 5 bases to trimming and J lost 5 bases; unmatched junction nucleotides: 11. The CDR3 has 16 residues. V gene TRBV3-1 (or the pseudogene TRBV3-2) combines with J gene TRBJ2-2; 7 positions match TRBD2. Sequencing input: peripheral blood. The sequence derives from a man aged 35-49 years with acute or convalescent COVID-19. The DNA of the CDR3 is TGTGCCAGCAGCACCTTTGGCGGGGGATCAACCGGGGAGCTGTTTTTT. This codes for CASSTFGGGSTGELFF.